This TCR beta chain was documented in a study of T cell responses to AZD1222 COVID-19 vaccine (dated by TCRdb to about 2021). Regarding the study in general: Because spike-specific TCR depth and breadth did not differ between the two schedules, AZD1222 recipients who got a second dose at roughly 4 weeks were pooled with those who got a second dose at roughly 12 weeks. A total of just over 230 trial participants underwent TCR sequencing, of whom some 210 received two doses of AZD1222 and some 25 received two doses of the MenACWY control vaccine. Trial participants were enrolled into age subgroups of 18-55, 56-69 and 70-plus years, which contained about 150, 28 and 57 TCR-sequenced participants, respectively. What the work shows at the level of the full study, not this receptor alone: Because no day 14 peak-response samples were available, repertoires were characterized only after the peak T cell response. Participants were mostly white British and included more females than males, and it was suggested by the authors that clonal diversity may have been underestimated. Nearly half of unique spike-specific TCRs reportedly recognized epitopes outside regions mutated in the B.1.351 and B.1.1.7 variants. The 56-69-year group was small, and its depth increase did not reach significance, likely because of low power. CD4 TCRs associated with the vaccine covered the entire spike protein, and the dominant responses were in regions 160-218 and 743-854. A significant rise in spike-specific TCR breadth and depth was observed after two AZD1222 doses relative to day 0 and relative to MenACWY recipients. Only five or six AZD1222 recipients were SARS-CoV-2 seropositive at baseline, limiting conclusions about previously exposed vaccinees.

From V the trimming removes 4 bases and from J it removes 2 bases, while the gene matches leave 9 bases of the junction unaccounted for. Its CDR3 holds 17 amino acids, cysteine through phenylalanine. The only DNA kept is the CDR3, 51 bases in frame from the first base. The germline V gene yields SGHRS for CDR1 and YFSETQ for CDR2. About this clone: The antigen it recognizes is unknown. No quality values exist for individual bases; no much larger clone is one base distant.

The CDR3 regions of human TCRbeta chains were analyzed by immunosequencing. The authors' analysis ran thus. Repertoire TCRs were checked for matches against a reference library of SARS-CoV-2-specific TCRs that had been generated using the MIRA antigen-specificity platform. Breadth was defined as the fraction of unique TCRs that were SARS-CoV-2-associated. Depth was defined as the fraction of total T cells that were SARS-CoV-2-associated. Using the MIRA data, every spike-specific TCR was mapped to the spike region that the TCR reacted to and assigned to either a CD4 or a CD8 class. Log10-transformed breadth and depth values were compared by one-way ANOVA with Sidak's multiple comparisons tests. TCRdb obtained this table from immuneACCESS and retained in-frame rearrangements with V and J assigned. These tables miss some clones; where compared with another copy, unresolved V genes account for less than half of the shortfall, and the remainder is unexplained. The V and J calls and clone size were taken over from that table, and D and trimming were inferred from the DNA. For this sample the table gives approximately 150,000 clones, of which just under 95% were detected only once. The ten largest clones add up to 1.3% to 1.5% of the sample.

The sample's time point, from its label and the paper: baseline before first vaccination. The vaccinee samples were drawn from two UK trials, COV001 and COV002, one of which was a single-blind randomized controlled phase 2/3 trial testing AZD1222 (ChAdOx1 nCoV-19) in healthy adults. Trial participant PBMC samples were collected at day 0 and day 28 after the second dose for TCRbeta chain sequencing. The source is an adult in good health. The chain is made from TRBV5-1 and TRBJ2-3; 11 bases in between match TRBD1. The material sequenced was peripheral blood, taken on day 0 of AZD1222 vaccination. For the CDR3, the sequence is CASSQRPGQGVTDTQYF. The DNA reads as follows: TGCGCCAGCAGCCAGCGGCCGGGACAGGGGGTCACAGATACGCAGTATTTT. The full variable domain, with segments outside the CDR3 supplied by the reference TRBV5-1 and TRBJ2-3 proteins, appears as KAGVTQTPRYLIKTRGQQVTLSCSPISGHRSVSWYQQTPGQGLQFLFEYFSETQRNKGNFPGRFSGRQFSNSRSEMNVSTLELGDSALYLCASSQRPGQGVTDTQYFGPGTRLTVL.